The clone carrying this TCR beta chain occurred once. The antigen remains unidentified. Germline CDR1 SGHVS, CDR2 FQNEAQ. There are 16 residues in the CDR3. The V end was cut by 5 bases, the J end by 6 bases, with 22 bases between. The study separated CD4+ cells into CD45RA+ naive and CD45RA-negative memory subsets. The data were taken from a study of shared clonotypes between healthy human individuals. Study-wide results and caveats: Memory subsets generally showed smaller estimated richness than naive subsets did. A handful of donors had roughly 5.2% of their naive CD4 clonotypes in common.

Assay execution proceeded at the deep level. Some clones are missing from TCRdb's copy, which holds only in-frame ones; the method was immunoSEQ multiplex PCR. The repertoire holds roughly 2,300,000 clones, with approximately 90% as singletons. The sample comprised naive CD4+ T cells from PBMCs. Subset defined: CD45RA+ positively selected. V and J are TRBV7-8 and TRBJ1-2; D remains unclear. The sequence was collected from a man younger than 35 in good health. Some clones in this sample may be carry-over from other donors' samples. The chain's CDR3 is CASSQGLGTTRNGYTF. The CDR3 coding sequence is TGTGCCAGCAGCCAAGGATTGGGCACCACACGAAATGGCTACACCTTC.